The clone carrying this T cell receptor (beta chain) occurred many times. Its specificity is not known. This record comes from a study of HIV-infected patients and healthy controls. The length of the CDR3 is 14 residues. Per the germline V gene, CDR1 is MRHNA and CDR2 is SNTAGT. Trimming took off 3 bases at V and 1 base at J, with 9 bases between the two ends. All unsorted peripheral T cells were captured because whole blood was used without fractionation. About 40% of the ten uninfected healthy control donors were sampled twice, about 12 weeks apart. Whole-study findings and limits: A major limitation was that merely sixteen HIV-infected individuals were processed.

Reverse transcription used around 500 ng RNA and constant-region primers for alpha and beta. Each of the alpha and beta chains got its own library through chain-specific third strand synthesis with indices. Each CDR3 protein gets one entry after TCRdb re-called the 5' RACE reads with MiXCR. There are about 15,000 distinct CDR3 sequences in the sample; 4.5% to 7% occur only once, and 1.5% to 2% lies in the top ten. The chain recombines TRBV6-4 with TRBJ1-1, with D unresolved. The receptor was derived from an adult in good health. The sample comprised blood. As DNA, the CDR3 is TGTGCCAGCAGTGAGTCTGAGGCGAACACTGAAGCTTTCTTT. It translates to CASSESEANTEAFF.